This T cell receptor (beta chain) comes out of a study of T cells in Graves' hyperthyroidism and ophthalmopathy. Study-wide background: Sampling of peripheral blood happened at initial diagnosis, prior to any treatment.

Exclusion followed for patients with uncontrolled infection, other autoimmune disease, pregnancy or lactation. Every diagnosis used clinical symptoms, serum thyroxine and TRAb, thyroid ultrasound and orbital computed tomography. This clonotype was counted between two and nine times. This CDR3 has 12 residues. Germline-derived CDR1 and CDR2 are DFQATT and SNEGSKA (reference sequence). The V and J ends lost 0 bases and 9 bases respectively, with 10 bases between them. TCR beta CDR3 sequences were amplified from RNA transcripts. During a first-round RT-PCR of the TCR CDR3, the HTBI primer set was used. TCRdb re-called the multiplex PCR reads with MiXCR, one entry per CDR3 protein. This sample carries 250,000 to 400,000 distinct CDR3 sequences, around 15% of them seen once, and the ten largest clones take 34%.

Sequencing was carried out using blood. This rearrangement joins TRBV20-1 to TRBJ2-3; D is ambiguous. This clonotype was sampled from a woman between 35 and 50 years old with Graves' ophthalmopathy. The CDR3 sequence is CSARDGVGTQYF. For the CDR3, the DNA is TGCAGTGCTAGAGATGGGGTAGGGACGCAGTATTTT.